Listed below are T cell receptor beta chains from one sample, sequenced in a study of blood T cell repertoires in COVID-19. Libraries were prepared by immunoSEQ multiplex PCR; TCRdb keeps only in-frame clonotypes and omits some of them. This table holds 20,000 to 25,000 clones, around 84% found once. Sequencing was done on a sample of peripheral blood. The receptors originated from a man in his fifties with active COVID-19. Both conserved end residues are part of each CDR3. A D gene is named only where the DNA matches it firmly. Size values are once, few and many counts, or a class for expanded clones, and some rows have none.

clone size: -
D gene: -
J gene: TRBJ2-7
V gene: TRBV28
CDR3 DNA: TGTGCCAGCAGTTTAGCGGGGGCCCCCTACGAGCAGTACTTC
CDR3 protein: CASSLAGAPYEQYF

clone size: few
D gene: -
J gene: TRBJ1-2
V gene: TRBV10-3
CDR3 DNA: TGTGCCATCACCCCCGGGAGGGGTCAGGGCTACACCTTC
CDR3 protein: CAITPGRGQGYTF

clone size: -
D gene: -
J gene: TRBJ1-1
V gene: TRBV5-1
CDR3 DNA: TGCGCCAGCAGCTCAGGGGCTGGAACTGAAGCTTTCTTT
CDR3 protein: CASSSGAGTEAFF

clone size: once
D gene: TRBD2
J gene: TRBJ2-2
V gene: TRBV5-1
CDR3 DNA: TGCGCCAGCAGCTCGGACGGACTAGCGGGGGGCGGGGAGCTGTTTTTT
CDR3 protein: CASSSDGLAGGGELFF

clone size: -
D gene: -
J gene: TRBJ1-6
V gene: TRBV5-1
CDR3 DNA: TGCGCCAGCAGCTTGTCTGGCAATACGAGGTCACCCCTCCACTTT
CDR3 protein: CASSLSGNTRSPLHF

clone size: -
D gene: TRBD2
J gene: TRBJ2-1
V gene: TRBV12-5
CDR3 DNA: TGTGCTAGTGGTATCCTATCTAGCGGGGGGATCTATGAGCAGTTCTTC
CDR3 protein: CASGILSSGGIYEQFF

clone size: -
D gene: TRBD2
J gene: TRBJ2-7
V gene: TRBV15
CDR3 DNA: TGTGCCACCAGCAGAGACAATCTAGCGGGCGAGCAGTACTTC
CDR3 protein: CATSRDNLAGEQYF

clone size: -
D gene: TRBD1
J gene: TRBJ1-1
V gene: TRBV5-4
CDR3 DNA: TGTGCCAGCAGCAGGGGACAGGAAGGCATGAACACTGAAGCTTTCTTT
CDR3 protein: CASSRGQEGMNTEAFF

clone size: -
D gene: -
J gene: TRBJ1-1
V gene: TRBV11-2
CDR3 DNA: TGTGCCAGCAGCTTACAGGGGTCTTACACTGAAGCTTTCTTT
CDR3 protein: CASSLQGSYTEAFF

clone size: -
D gene: -
J gene: TRBJ1-1
V gene: TRBV6-2/TRBV6-3
CDR3 DNA: TGTGCCAGCAGTTACTCGATTCTAGCAGCTTTCTTT
CDR3 protein: CASSYSILAAFF

clone size: -
D gene: TRBD1
J gene: TRBJ1-1
V gene: TRBV30
CDR3 DNA: TGTGCCTGGAGTGACGGGACAGGGACTGAAGCTTTCTTT
CDR3 protein: CAWSDGTGTEAFF

clone size: -
D gene: TRBD1
J gene: TRBJ1-1
V gene: TRBV19
CDR3 DNA: TGTGCCAGTAGTTGGGACAGGGAGGGGACTGAAGCTTTCTTT
CDR3 protein: CASSWDREGTEAFF

clone size: once
D gene: -
J gene: TRBJ1-1
V gene: TRBV6-4
CDR3 DNA: TGTGCCAGCAGTGACTCCCACGGCACTGAAGCTTTCTTT
CDR3 protein: CASSDSHGTEAFF

clone size: -
D gene: -
J gene: TRBJ2-7
V gene: TRBV7-2
CDR3 DNA: TGTGCCAGCAGCTTAGGGCAGGCGACCTACGAGCAGTACTTC
CDR3 protein: CASSLGQATYEQYF

clone size: -
D gene: -
J gene: TRBJ2-5
V gene: TRBV7-9
CDR3 DNA: TGTGCCAGCAGCTTAGCGCGGAAAACACAAGAGACCCAGTACTTC
CDR3 protein: CASSLARKTQETQYF

clone size: few
D gene: -
J gene: TRBJ2-5
V gene: TRBV7-9
CDR3 DNA: TGTGCCAGCAGCTCCGAGGGGGGGCAGACCCAGTACTTC
CDR3 protein: CASSSEGGQTQYF

clone size: -
D gene: TRBD2
J gene: TRBJ2-7
V gene: TRBV6-5
CDR3 DNA: TGTGCCAGCAGAAAAAAAAGCGGGGGGGCTTACGAGCAGTACTTC
CDR3 protein: CASRKKSGGAYEQYF

clone size: few
D gene: TRBD1
J gene: TRBJ2-7
V gene: TRBV5-1
CDR3 DNA: TGCGCCAGCAGCCCACAGGGGAGCGACGACGAGCAGTACTTC
CDR3 protein: CASSPQGSDDEQYF

clone size: -
D gene: TRBD2
J gene: TRBJ2-7
V gene: TRBV2
CDR3 DNA: TGTGCCAGCAGTGGGCTAGCGGGGGTGTACGAGCAGTACTTC
CDR3 protein: CASSGLAGVYEQYF

clone size: -
D gene: TRBD1
J gene: TRBJ1-5
V gene: TRBV6-5
CDR3 DNA: TGTGCCAGCAGGCCGGGACAGCGGCAGCCCCAGCATTTT
CDR3 protein: CASRPGQRQPQHF

clone size: -
D gene: TRBD2
J gene: TRBJ2-5
V gene: TRBV2
CDR3 DNA: TGTGCCAGCACCCTAGGGTCGACTAGCGGGGGGACTAAAGAGACCCAGTACTTC
CDR3 protein: CASTLGSTSGGTKETQYF

clone size: -
D gene: -
J gene: TRBJ1-2
V gene: TRBV6-1
CDR3 DNA: TGTGCCAGCAGTGAACGGGGAGGCTACACCTTC
CDR3 protein: CASSERGGYTF

clone size: -
D gene: -
J gene: TRBJ2-5
V gene: TRBV29-1
CDR3 DNA: TGCAGCGCCGGGGCCGGGACACGAGAAGAGACCCAGTACTTC
CDR3 protein: CSAGAGTREETQYF

clone size: -
D gene: -
J gene: TRBJ2-2
V gene: TRBV2
CDR3 DNA: TGTGCCAGCAGTGGGACAGCGAACACCGGGGAGCTGTTTTTT
CDR3 protein: CASSGTANTGELFF

clone size: -
D gene: -
J gene: TRBJ1-1
V gene: TRBV18
CDR3 DNA: TGTGCCAGCTCACCAGAGGGAGTAGGAGCTTTCTTT
CDR3 protein: CASSPEGVGAFF

clone size: -
D gene: TRBD2
J gene: TRBJ2-1
V gene: TRBV7-3
CDR3 DNA: TGTGCCAGCAGCCCCCCGGGGGGGCATAATGAGCAGTTCTTC
CDR3 protein: CASSPPGGHNEQFF

clone size: -
D gene: TRBD1
J gene: TRBJ2-5
V gene: TRBV6-5
CDR3 DNA: TGTGCCAGCAGTTGGGACAGAAAAGAGACCCAGTACTTC
CDR3 protein: CASSWDRKETQYF

clone size: -
D gene: TRBD2
J gene: TRBJ2-2
V gene: TRBV7-3
CDR3 DNA: TGTGCCAGCAGCCCTTCCTTAGCGGGGGTCAACACCGGGGAGCTGTTTTTT
CDR3 protein: CASSPSLAGVNTGELFF

clone size: -
D gene: TRBD1
J gene: TRBJ2-7
V gene: TRBV12-5
CDR3 DNA: TGTGCTAGCTCACTGGGACAGAGCTACGAGCAGTACTTC
CDR3 protein: CASSLGQSYEQYF

clone size: -
D gene: TRBD1
J gene: TRBJ1-5
V gene: TRBV10-3
CDR3 DNA: TGTGCCATCAGCGCAGGACAGGAGCTTTATAGCAATCAGCCCCAGCATTTT
CDR3 protein: CAISAGQELYSNQPQHF

clone size: once
D gene: -
J gene: TRBJ2-7
V gene: TRBV7-9
CDR3 DNA: TGTGCCAGCAGCACCCGAGGGCCCTCCTTTAGCGAGCAGTACTTC
CDR3 protein: CASSTRGPSFSEQYF

clone size: -
D gene: -
J gene: TRBJ2-1
V gene: TRBV18
CDR3 DNA: TGTGCCAGCTCACCACCCCTAAATGAGCAGTTCTTC
CDR3 protein: CASSPPLNEQFF

clone size: -
D gene: -
J gene: TRBJ2-1
V gene: TRBV7-3
CDR3 DNA: TGTGCCAGCAGCTCCGCCCGCGTCGCTACCTACAATGAGCAGTTCTTC
CDR3 protein: CASSSARVATYNEQFF